One and the same sample provided the 7 T cell receptor beta chains below, sequenced in a study of T cells in Graves' hyperthyroidism and ophthalmopathy. Amplification yielded TCR beta CDR3 regions, with RNA transcripts as the source. TCR CDR3 underwent first-round RT-PCR with the HTBI primer set. MiXCR, applied by TCRdb to the multiplex PCR reads, yields one record per CDR3 protein. The repertoire includes more than 500,000 distinct CDR3 sequences, 12% to 15% of them detected once, and 11% to 15% sits in the top ten. Sequenced sample: blood. Every receptor here comes from a woman in her forties with Graves' hyperthyroidism.

This chain uses TRBV28 with TRBJ1-4; D is ambiguous. The germline gives CDR1 MDHEN, CDR2 SYDVKM. CDR3 length: 12 amino acids. V lost 6 bases to trimming and J lost 8 bases, with 10 bases between them. As DNA, the CDR3 is TGTGCCAGCAGCAACCCCAGGGAAAAACTGTTTTTT. This translates into CASSNPREKLFF.

This clonotype has ten or more counts. V gene TRBV28 combines with J gene TRBJ2-5, with D unclear. V was shortened by 8 bases and J by 4 bases, with 20 bases between the two germline ends. CDR3 length equals 15 residues. Germline V gene lookup returns CDR1 MDHEN and CDR2 SYDVKM. Written as DNA, the CDR3 is TGTGCCAGCGGAAGTTACGGCTCCCCCGGAGAGACCCAGTACTTC. Its protein product is CASGSYGSPGETQYF.

Only a few counts were recorded for this clonotype. The rearrangement uses TRBV20-1 and TRBJ1-1, with no clear D. With 1 base removed from V and 5 bases from J, the gap between germline ends came to 11 bases. The CDR3 has 13 amino acids. The germline gives CDR1 DFQATT, CDR2 SNEGSKA (reference sequence). CDR3 DNA: TGCAGTGCTAGAGGGAGAGGGTTTACTGAAGCTTTCTTT. This gives the protein CSARGRGFTEAFF.

There are many counts of this clonotype. The genes are TRBV2 and TRBJ1-1; the D is unclear. CDR1 is SNHLY, CDR2 FYNNEI, per germline. This CDR3 has 12 amino acids. The V gene lost 6 bases and the J gene lost 4 bases, with 9 bases spanning the gap. The CDR3: CASRIELTEAFF. CDR3 nucleotide sequence: TGTGCCAGCAGAATAGAACTCACTGAAGCTTTCTTT.

This clonotype was detected ten times or more. This CDR3 reads CASGEGGTQYF. CDR3 sequence (DNA): TGCGCCAGCGGTGAGGGGGGGACGCAGTATTTT. The V and J genes are TRBV5-1 and TRBJ2-3; D is possibly TRBD2 (7 bases). The CDR3 has 11 amino acids. V lost 7 bases, J lost 9 bases, and 12 bases lay in between. Germline V gene sequence: CDR1 SGHRS, CDR2 YFSETQ. Full variable domain (missing parts from reference TRBV5-1 and TRBJ2-3): KAGVTQTPRYLIKTRGQQVTLSCSPISGHRSVSWYQQTPGQGLQFLFEYFSETQRNKGNFPGRFSGRQFSNSRSEMNVSTLELGDSALYLCASGEGGTQYFGPGTRLTVL.

V is TRBV4-2 and J is TRBJ2-3, with TRBD2 matching over 14 bases. The CDR3 contains 21 residues. J lost 0 bases, V lost 3 bases, and 14 bases had no gene match. CDR1 and CDR2 from the germline V gene are LGHNA and YNFKEQ. The CDR3 region is CASSQGAGTSGSGVSTDTQYF. The CDR3 DNA sequence: TGTGCCAGCAGCCAGGGAGCCGGGACTAGCGGGAGCGGGGTGAGCACAGATACGCAGTATTTT.

This clonotype was counted only a few times. The chain carries TRBV20-1 and TRBJ2-5; 16 bases map to TRBD2. This CDR3 region has 21 residues. Per the germline V gene, CDR1 is DFQATT and CDR2 is SNEGSKA (reference sequence). Trimming took 2 bases from V and 4 from J; bases not matched to a gene: 19. The CDR3 is CSARTQGTSGRAVQLGETQYF. The CDR3 DNA follows: TGCAGTGCTAGAACCCAGGGGACTAGCGGGAGGGCCGTTCAATTAGGAGAGACCCAGTACTTC.